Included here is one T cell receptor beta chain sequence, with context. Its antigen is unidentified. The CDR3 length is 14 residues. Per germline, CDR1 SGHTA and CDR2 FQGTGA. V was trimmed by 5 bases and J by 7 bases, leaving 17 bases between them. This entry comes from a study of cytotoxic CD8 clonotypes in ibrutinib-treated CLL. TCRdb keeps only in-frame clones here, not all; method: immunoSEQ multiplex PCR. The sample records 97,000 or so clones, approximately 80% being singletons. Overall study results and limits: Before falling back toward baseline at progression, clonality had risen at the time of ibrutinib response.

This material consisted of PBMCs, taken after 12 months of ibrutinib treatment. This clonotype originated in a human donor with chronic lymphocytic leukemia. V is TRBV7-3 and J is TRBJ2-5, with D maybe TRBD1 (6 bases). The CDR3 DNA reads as TGTGCCAGCAGCCCACAGACAGGATCAGGGACCCAGTACTTC. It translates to CASSPQTGSGTQYF.